The 2 T cell receptor beta chains below all came from one sample that was sequenced in a study of shared clonotypes between healthy human individuals. The naive CD8 subset, CD45RO-negative cells positively selected for CCR7, excluded terminally differentiated effector memory CD45RA+ cells. Profiling relied on immunoSEQ multiplex PCR, and the TCRdb table lists in-frame clones only, not all of them. The data contain roughly 2.1 million clones, 90% to 95% of them singletons. The sequencing sample was made of naive CD8+ T cells from PBMCs. All receptors come from a man aged 18 to 35 in good health. Some clones in this sample may be carry-over from other donors' samples.

This sequence joins TRBV5-1 and TRBJ2-1; D not certain. This CDR3 is 17 amino acids long. Per germline, CDR1 SGHRS and CDR2 YFSETQ. V was cut by 4 bases and J by 5 bases, with 22 bases left in between. The CDR3 is CASSGRVGINIDNEQFF. The CDR3 DNA reads TGCGCCAGCAGCGGGCGTGTTGGCATAAATATAGACAATGAGCAGTTCTTC.

The chain links TRBV19 to TRBJ1-2, with D unclear. Per the germline V gene, CDR1 is LNHDA and CDR2 is SQIVND (reference sequence). The CDR3 is made up of 15 amino acids. V lost 2 bases to trimming and J lost 6 bases, with 16 bases between them. The CDR3 loop reads CASSIFEGRFDGYTF. CDR3 bases: TGTGCCAGTAGTATATTCGAGGGAAGGTTCGATGGCTACACCTTC.